The 3 T cell receptor beta chains in this list originate from one sample, sequenced in a study of T cells expressing NK-cell markers. No DNA is given; TCRdb re-called the 5' RACE reads and lists each CDR3 protein once. This sample's table reports about 460,000 distinct CDR3 sequences. Material for sequencing was blood T cells: a sorted CD56 or NKG2C T cell subset, CD4+ or CD8+ T cells, or bulk PBMC T cells (not recorded which). Every receptor here comes from a woman aged 50 to 60 in good health.

The chain has TRBV29-1 and TRBJ2-5; lacking DNA, the TRBD2 call made by TCRdb goes unchecked. The V gene's germline CDR1 is SQVTM and CDR2 ANQGSEA. The CDR3 contains 13 residues. CDR3: CSVAGTSVETQYF.

The chain carries TRBV29-1 and TRBJ2-3; without DNA, the TCRdb call of TRBD2 cannot be checked. The CDR3 consists of 15 residues. From germline, CDR1 is SQVTM and CDR2 ANQGSEA. CDR3 in amino acids: CSVQEWGGSTDTQYF.

The gene calls are TRBV7-9 and TRBJ1-1. This CDR3 has 17 amino acids. Germline V gene sequence: CDR1 SEHNR, CDR2 FQNEAQ (reference sequence). CDR3 protein: CASSRGPGKGQNTEAFF.